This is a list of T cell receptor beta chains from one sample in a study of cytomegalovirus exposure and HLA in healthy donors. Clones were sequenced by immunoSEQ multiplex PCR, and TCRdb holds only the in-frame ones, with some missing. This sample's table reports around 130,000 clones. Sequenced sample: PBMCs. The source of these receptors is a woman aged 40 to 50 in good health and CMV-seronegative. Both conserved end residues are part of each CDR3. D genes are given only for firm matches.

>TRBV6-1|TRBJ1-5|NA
TGTGCCAGCAGTGGCGGGGGGTCCGGGGAGCCCCAGCATTTT
CASSGGGSGEPQHF
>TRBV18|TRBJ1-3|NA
TGTGCCAGCTCACCCGGGGTCTCTGGAAACACCATATATTTT
CASSPGVSGNTIYF
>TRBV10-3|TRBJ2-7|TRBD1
TGTGCCATTAGCCGGGACAGGGGGTTGAACGAGCAGTACTTC
CAISRDRGLNEQYF
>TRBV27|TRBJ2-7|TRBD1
TGTGCCAGCAGTTTCCGCAAAACGTACAGGGGCCACGAGCAGTACTTC
CASSFRKTYRGHEQYF
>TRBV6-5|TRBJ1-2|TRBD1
TGTGCCAGCAGTAGAACAGGGGGCAGCTATGGCTACACCTTC
CASSRTGGSYGYTF
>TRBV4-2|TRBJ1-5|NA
TGTGCCAGCAGCCTCCAGGGTGGGAGCAATCAGCCCCAGCATTTT
CASSLQGGSNQPQHF
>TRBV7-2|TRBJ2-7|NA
TGTGCCAGCAGCTTAGTCAGGGGCGGCGAGCAGTACTTC
CASSLVRGGEQYF
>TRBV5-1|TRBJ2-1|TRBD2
TGCGCCAGCAGCCCCCCACTAGGGAGGGATGAGCAGTTCTTC
CASSPPLGRDEQFF
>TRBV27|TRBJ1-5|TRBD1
TGTGCCAGCAGATTAGACAGGGGCCACTGGGATCAGCCCCAGCATTTT
CASRLDRGHWDQPQHF
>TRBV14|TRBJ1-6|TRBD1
TGTGCCAGCAGCCCCCGGACAGGGTTGTCTTCACCCCTCCACTTT
CASSPRTGLSSPLHF
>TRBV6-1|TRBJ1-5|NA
TGTGCCAGCAGTGAAGTCTTGAGGGGCAATCAGCCCCAGCATTTT
CASSEVLRGNQPQHF
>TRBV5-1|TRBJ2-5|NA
TGCGCCAGCAGCTTGGGGGGGCCCTACCAAGAGACCCAGTACTTC
CASSLGGPYQETQYF
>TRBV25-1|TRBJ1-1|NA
TGTGCCAGCAACCCACATACAGGGTCGAAAACTGAAGCTTTCTTT
CASNPHTGSKTEAFF
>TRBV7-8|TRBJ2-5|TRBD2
TGTGCCAGCAGCTCCATCTTCGGACTAGCAGTACAAGAGACCCAGTACTTC
CASSSIFGLAVQETQYF
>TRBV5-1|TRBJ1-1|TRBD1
TGCGCCAGCAGCCGATTCCAGGACAGGGGTACTGAAGCTTTCTTT
CASSRFQDRGTEAFF
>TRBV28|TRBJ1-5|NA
TGTGCCAGCAGTGGACAGCAGAATCAGCCCCAGCATTTT
CASSGQQNQPQHF
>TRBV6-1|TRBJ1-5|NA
TGTGCCAGCAGTCCTACCTTCTATAGCAATCAGCCCCAGCATTTT
CASSPTFYSNQPQHF
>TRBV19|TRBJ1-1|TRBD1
TGTGCCAGTACCCTACAGGGGGCCAACACTGAAGCTTTCTTT
CASTLQGANTEAFF
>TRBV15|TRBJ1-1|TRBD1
TGTGCCACCAGCAGAGGTAGGGGGACAGGGGGGAACACTGAAGCTTTCTTT
CATSRGRGTGGNTEAFF
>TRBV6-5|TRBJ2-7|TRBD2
TGTGCCAGCAGTTACCCTAGCGGGGGGGCCGGGTACGAGCAGTACTTC
CASSYPSGGAGYEQYF
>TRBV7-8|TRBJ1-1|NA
TGTGCCAGCAGCTTACTTGCGGGGAGGACTGAAGCTTTCTTT
CASSLLAGRTEAFF
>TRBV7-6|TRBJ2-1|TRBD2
TGTGCCAGCAGCTTACCCCCCCCGGGGGGTACTACATACAATGAGCAGTTCTTC
CASSLPPPGGTTYNEQFF
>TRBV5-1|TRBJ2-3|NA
TGCGCAGTCGCAGGGGCCCCAGATGGGACGCAGTATTTT
CAVAGAPDGTQYF
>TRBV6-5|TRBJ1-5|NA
TGTGCCAGCTCCTTAGGGGCCTTTAGCAATCAGCCCCAGCATTTT
CASSLGAFSNQPQHF
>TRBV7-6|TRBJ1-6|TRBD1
TGTGCCAGCAGCCAGGGGGCCGATGGGAATTCACCCCTCCACTTT
CASSQGADGNSPLHF
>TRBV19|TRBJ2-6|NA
TGTGCCAGTAACCCCACAGGGACTGGGGCCAACGTCCTGACTTTC
CASNPTGTGANVLTF
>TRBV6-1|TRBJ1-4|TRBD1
TGTGCCAGCAGTGCACCCCAGGGGGCTCGGGAAAAACTGTTTTTT
CASSAPQGAREKLFF
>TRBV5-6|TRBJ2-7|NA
TGTGCCAGCAGCTTGGCAGGGACTTTTCAAGGGCAGTACTTC
CASSLAGTFQGQYF
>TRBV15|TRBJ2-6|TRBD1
TGTGCCACCGGGGGACAGGGGGCTTCTGGGGCCAACGTCCTGACTTTC
CATGGQGASGANVLTF
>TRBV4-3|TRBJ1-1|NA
TGCGCCAGCAGCCAAATCATGAACACTGAAGCTTTCTTT
CASSQIMNTEAFF
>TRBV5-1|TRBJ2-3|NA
TGCGCCAGCAGCTTAGGAGGGACTGGGACAGATACGCAGTATTTT
CASSLGGTGTDTQYF